This T cell receptor (beta chain) was captured in a study of tumor-infiltrating lymphocytes in primary liver carcinoma. Study-level results: Less overlap was seen in tumor-adjacent and tumor-blood pairs than in tumor region pairs.

The CDR3 sequence is 10 residues long. V was pared by 4 bases and J by 5 bases, with 3 bases between. Germline CDR1 SQVTM, CDR2 ANQGSEA. Scientists recovered RNA and DNA together from approximately 20-30 mg of unsorted bulk tissue. Resection treated the patients' primary liver carcinoma. A primer matching the constant region was used to make TCR beta cDNA from around 550 ng of total RNA. Researchers made the TCR beta libraries by running three nested multiplex PCR rounds with slightly modified ARM-PCR. The first two PCR rounds used TRBV1-TRBV30 primers with a Cbeta primer, approximately 10 cycles each. TCRdb reprocessed the multiplex PCR reads with MiXCR, giving one entry per CDR3 protein. This sample has fewer than 250,000 distinct CDR3 sequences; about 85% occur once, and the top ten carry roughly 20%. This clonotype is medium-sized within its sample. Antigen: not known.

The chain carries TRBV29-1 and TRBJ2-1; D not certain. This TCR was sampled from a man aged 35 to 55 with primary liver carcinoma and hepatitis B virus infection. Sequencing was done on a sample of tumor tissue from primary liver carcinoma. CDR3 residues: CSVGNNEQFF. DNA of the CDR3: TGCAGCGTTGGGAACAATGAGCAGTTCTTC.